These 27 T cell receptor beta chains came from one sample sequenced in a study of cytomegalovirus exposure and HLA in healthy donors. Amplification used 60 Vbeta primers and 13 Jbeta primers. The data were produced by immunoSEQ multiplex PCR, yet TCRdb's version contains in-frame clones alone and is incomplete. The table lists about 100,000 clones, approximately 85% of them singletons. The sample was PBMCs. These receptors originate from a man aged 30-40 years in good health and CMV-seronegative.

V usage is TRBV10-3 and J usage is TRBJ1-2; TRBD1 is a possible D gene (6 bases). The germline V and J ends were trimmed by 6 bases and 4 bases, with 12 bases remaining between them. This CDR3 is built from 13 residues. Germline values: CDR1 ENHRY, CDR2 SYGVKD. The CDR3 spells CAIRDSASYGYTF. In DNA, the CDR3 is TGTGCCATCAGGGACAGTGCTAGCTATGGCTACACCTTC.

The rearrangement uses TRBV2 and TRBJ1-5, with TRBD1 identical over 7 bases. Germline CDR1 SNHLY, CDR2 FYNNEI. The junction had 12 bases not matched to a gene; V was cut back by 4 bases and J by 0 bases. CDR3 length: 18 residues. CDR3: CASSGLGGGSYSNQPQHF. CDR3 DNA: TGTGCCAGCAGTGGTCTAGGGGGCGGCTCATATAGCAATCAGCCCCAGCATTTT.

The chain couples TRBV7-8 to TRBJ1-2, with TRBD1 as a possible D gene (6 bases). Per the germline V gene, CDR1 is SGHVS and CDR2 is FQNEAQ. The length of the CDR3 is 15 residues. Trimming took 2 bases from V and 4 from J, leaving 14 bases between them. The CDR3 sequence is CASSLRGGWGYGYTF. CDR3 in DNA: TGTGCCAGCAGCTTAAGAGGGGGTTGGGGCTATGGCTACACCTTC.

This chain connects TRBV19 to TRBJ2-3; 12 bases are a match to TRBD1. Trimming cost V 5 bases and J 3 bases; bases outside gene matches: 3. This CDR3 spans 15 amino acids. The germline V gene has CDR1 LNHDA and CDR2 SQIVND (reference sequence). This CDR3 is CASSGTGGKTDTQYF. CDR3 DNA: TGTGCCAGTAGTGGGACAGGGGGCAAGACAGATACGCAGTATTTT.

The CDR3 DNA reads as TGCGCCAGCAGCTTGGAAGCAGGGCGCTCCCCAGATACGCAGTATTTT. As protein: CASSLEAGRSPDTQYF. The chain carries TRBV5-1 and TRBJ2-3; TRBD1 is a possible D gene (5 bases). With 0 bases removed from V and 4 bases from J, the gap between germline ends came to 15 bases. CDR1 and CDR2 from the germline V gene are SGHRS and YFSETQ. The CDR3 consists of 16 residues. The full variable domain, with the rest looked up from reference TRBV5-1 and TRBJ2-3, is KAGVTQTPRYLIKTRGQQVTLSCSPISGHRSVSWYQQTPGQGLQFLFEYFSETQRNKGNFPGRFSGRQFSNSRSEMNVSTLELGDSALYLCASSLEAGRSPDTQYFGPGTRLTVL.

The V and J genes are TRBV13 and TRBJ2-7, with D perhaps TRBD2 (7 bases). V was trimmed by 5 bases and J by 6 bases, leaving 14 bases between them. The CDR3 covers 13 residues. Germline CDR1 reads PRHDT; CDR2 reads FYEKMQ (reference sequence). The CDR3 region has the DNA TGTGCCAGCAGCCCCGAGGGGGGGCCCGAGCAGTACTTC. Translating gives CASSPEGGPEQYF.

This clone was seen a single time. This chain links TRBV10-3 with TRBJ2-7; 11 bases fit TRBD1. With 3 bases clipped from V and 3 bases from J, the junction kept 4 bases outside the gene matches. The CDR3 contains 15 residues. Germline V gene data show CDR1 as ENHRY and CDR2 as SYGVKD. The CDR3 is CAISDPGQGGYEQYF. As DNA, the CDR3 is TGTGCCATCAGTGACCCGGGACAGGGGGGCTACGAGCAGTACTTC.

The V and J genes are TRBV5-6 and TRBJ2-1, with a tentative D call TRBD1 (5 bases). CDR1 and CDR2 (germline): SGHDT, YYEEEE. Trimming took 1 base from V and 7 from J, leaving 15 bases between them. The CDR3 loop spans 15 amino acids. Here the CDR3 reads CASSLNPRVLNEQFF. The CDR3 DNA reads TGTGCCAGCAGCTTGAACCCCAGGGTTTTAAATGAGCAGTTCTTC.

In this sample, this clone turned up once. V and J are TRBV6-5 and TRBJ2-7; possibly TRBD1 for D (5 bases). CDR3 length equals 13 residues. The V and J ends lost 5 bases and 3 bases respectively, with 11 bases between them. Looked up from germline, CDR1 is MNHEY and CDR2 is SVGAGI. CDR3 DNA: TGTGCCAGCAGTAGACAGAGAGACTACGAGCAGTACTTC. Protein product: CASSRQRDYEQYF.

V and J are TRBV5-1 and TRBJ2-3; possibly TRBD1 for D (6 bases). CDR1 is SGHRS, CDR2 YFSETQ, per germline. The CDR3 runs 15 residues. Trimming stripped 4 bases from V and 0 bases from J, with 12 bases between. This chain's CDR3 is CASSTTGTSTDTQYF. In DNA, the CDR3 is TGCGCCAGCAGCACGACAGGTACTAGCACAGATACGCAGTATTTT.

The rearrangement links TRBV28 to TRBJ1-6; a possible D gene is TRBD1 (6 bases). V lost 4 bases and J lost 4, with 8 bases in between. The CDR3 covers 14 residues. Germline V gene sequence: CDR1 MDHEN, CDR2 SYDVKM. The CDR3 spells CASSSGQYNSPLHF. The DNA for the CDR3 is TGTGCCAGCAGTTCCGGACAGTATAATTCACCCCTCCACTTT.

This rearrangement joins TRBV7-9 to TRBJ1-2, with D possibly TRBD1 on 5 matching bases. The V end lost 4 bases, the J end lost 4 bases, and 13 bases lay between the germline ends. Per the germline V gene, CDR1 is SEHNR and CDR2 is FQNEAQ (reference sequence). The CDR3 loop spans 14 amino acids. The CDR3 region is CASSSPDSPYGYTF. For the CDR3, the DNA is TGTGCCAGCAGCTCCCCCGACAGCCCCTATGGCTACACCTTC.

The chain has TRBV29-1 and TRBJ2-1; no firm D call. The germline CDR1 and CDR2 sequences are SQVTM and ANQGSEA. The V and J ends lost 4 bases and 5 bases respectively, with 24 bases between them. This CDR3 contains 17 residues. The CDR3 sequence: CSVVSLHFEKSHNEQFF. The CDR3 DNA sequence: TGCAGCGTTGTCTCGCTGCACTTCGAGAAATCTCACAATGAGCAGTTCTTC.

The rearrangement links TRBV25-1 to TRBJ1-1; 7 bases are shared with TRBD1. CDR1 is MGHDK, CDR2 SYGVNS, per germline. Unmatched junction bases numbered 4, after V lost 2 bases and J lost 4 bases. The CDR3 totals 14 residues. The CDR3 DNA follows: TGTGCCAGCAGTGAACCAGGGGGTATCACTGAAGCTTTCTTT. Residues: CASSEPGGITEAFF. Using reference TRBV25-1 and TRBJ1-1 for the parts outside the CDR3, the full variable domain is EADIYQTPRYLVIGTGKKITLECSQTMGHDKMYWYQQDPGMELHLIHYSYGVNSTEKGDLSSESTVSRIRTEHFPLTLESARPSHTSQYLCASSEPGGITEAFFGQGTRLTVV.

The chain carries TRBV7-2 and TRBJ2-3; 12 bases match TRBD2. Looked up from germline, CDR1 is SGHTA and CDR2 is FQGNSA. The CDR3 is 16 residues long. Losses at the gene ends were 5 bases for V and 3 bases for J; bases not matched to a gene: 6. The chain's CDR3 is CASSSGLAGLTDTQYF. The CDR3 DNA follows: TGTGCCAGCAGCAGCGGACTAGCGGGACTAACAGATACGCAGTATTTT.

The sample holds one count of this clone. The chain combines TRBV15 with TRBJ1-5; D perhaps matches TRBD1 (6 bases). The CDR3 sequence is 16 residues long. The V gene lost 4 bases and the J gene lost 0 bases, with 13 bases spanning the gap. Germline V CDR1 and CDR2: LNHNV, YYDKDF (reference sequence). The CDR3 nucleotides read TGTGCCACCAGCAACGGACAGCCCTATAGCAATCAGCCCCAGCATTTT. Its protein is CATSNGQPYSNQPQHF. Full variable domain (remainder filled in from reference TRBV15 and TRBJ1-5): DAMVIQNPRYQVTQFGKPVTLSCSQTLNHNVMYWYQQKSSQAPKLLFHYYDKDFNNEADTPDNFQSRRPNTSFCFLDIRSPGLGDTAMYLCATSNGQPYSNQPQHFGDGTRLSIL.

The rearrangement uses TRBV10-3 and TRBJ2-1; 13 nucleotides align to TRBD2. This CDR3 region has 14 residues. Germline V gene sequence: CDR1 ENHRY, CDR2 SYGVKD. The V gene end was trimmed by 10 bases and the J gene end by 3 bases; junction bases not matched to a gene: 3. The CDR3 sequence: CATWTSGSYNEQFF. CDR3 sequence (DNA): TGTGCCACATGGACTAGCGGGAGCTACAATGAGCAGTTCTTC.

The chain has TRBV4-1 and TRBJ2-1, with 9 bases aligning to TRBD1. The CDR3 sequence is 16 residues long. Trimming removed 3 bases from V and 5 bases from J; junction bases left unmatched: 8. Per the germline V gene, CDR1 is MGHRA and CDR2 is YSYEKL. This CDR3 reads CASSHLGQGLDNEQFF. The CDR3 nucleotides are TGCGCCAGCAGCCACCTGGGACAGGGCCTCGACAATGAGCAGTTCTTC.

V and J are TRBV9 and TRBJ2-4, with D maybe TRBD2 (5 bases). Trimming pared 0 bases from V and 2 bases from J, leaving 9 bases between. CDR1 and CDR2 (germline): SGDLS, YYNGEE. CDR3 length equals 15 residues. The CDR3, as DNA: TGTGCCAGCAGCGTAGGTGAGGGTTCCAAAAACATTCAGTACTTC. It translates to CASSVGEGSKNIQYF.

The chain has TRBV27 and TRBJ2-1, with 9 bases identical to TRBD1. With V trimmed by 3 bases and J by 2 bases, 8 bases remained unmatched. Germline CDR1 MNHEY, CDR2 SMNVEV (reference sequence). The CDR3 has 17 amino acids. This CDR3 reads CASSFFPGQGPYNEQFF. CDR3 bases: TGTGCCAGCAGTTTTTTCCCGGGACAGGGCCCCTACAATGAGCAGTTCTTC.

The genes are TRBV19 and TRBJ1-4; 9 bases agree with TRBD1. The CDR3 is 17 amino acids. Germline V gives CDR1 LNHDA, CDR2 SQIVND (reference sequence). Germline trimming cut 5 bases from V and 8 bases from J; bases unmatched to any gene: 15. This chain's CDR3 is CASSSVTGGLVGEKLFF. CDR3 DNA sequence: TGTGCCAGTAGTTCCGTGACAGGGGGACTAGTAGGAGAAAAACTGTTTTTT.

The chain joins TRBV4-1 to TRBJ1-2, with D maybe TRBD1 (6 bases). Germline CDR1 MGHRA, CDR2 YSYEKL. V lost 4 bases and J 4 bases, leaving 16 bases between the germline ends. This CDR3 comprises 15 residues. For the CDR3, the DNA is TGCGCCAGCAGCCTAATATCACAGGGAATCTATGGCTACACCTTC. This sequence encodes CASSLISQGIYGYTF.

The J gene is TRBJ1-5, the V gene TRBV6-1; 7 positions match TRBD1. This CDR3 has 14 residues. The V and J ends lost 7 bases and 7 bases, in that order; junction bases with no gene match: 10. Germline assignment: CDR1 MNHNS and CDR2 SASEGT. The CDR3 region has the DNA TGTGCCAGCACCAAACAGGGGCTGGGGCAGCCCCAGCATTTT. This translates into CASTKQGLGQPQHF.

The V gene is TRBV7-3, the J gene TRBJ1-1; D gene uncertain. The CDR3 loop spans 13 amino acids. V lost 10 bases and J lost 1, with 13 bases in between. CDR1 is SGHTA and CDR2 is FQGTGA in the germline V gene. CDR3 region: CATRQTTNTEAFF. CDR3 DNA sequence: TGTGCCACCCGTCAGACAACGAACACTGAAGCTTTCTTT.

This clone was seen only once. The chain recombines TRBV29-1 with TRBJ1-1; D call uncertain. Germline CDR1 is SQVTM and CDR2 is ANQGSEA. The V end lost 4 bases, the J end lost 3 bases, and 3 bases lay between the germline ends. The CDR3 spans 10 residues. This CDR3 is CSVADTEAFF. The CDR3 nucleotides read TGCAGCGTTGCCGACACTGAAGCTTTCTTT.

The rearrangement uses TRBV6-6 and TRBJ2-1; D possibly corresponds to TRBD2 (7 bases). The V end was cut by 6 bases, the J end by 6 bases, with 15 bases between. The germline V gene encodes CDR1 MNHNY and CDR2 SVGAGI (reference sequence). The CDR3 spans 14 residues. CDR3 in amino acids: CASRVGGRGNEQFF. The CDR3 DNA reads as TGTGCCAGCAGGGTCGGGGGGCGGGGCAATGAGCAGTTCTTC.

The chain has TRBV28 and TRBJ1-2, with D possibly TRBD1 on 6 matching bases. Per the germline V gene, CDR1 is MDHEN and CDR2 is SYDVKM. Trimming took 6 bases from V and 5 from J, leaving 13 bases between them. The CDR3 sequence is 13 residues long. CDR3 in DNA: TGTGCCAGCAGGCTACTAAGGGGGTATGGCTACACCTTC. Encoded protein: CASRLLRGYGYTF.